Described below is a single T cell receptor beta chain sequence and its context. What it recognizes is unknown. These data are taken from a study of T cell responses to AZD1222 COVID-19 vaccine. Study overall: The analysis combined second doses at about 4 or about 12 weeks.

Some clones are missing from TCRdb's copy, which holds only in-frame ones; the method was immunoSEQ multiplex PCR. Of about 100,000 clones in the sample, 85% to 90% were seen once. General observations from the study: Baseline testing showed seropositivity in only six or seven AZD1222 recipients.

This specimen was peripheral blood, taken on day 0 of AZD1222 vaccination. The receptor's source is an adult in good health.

For the CDR3, the DNA is TGCGCCAGCAGCACAGGGATAGGCGCCAAAAACATTCAGTACTTC. The encoded protein is CASSTGIGAKNIQYF. The J gene is TRBJ2-4, the V gene TRBV10-2; D might be TRBD1 (6 bases). V lost 6 bases to trimming and J lost 1 base, with 13 bases between them. The V gene's germline CDR1 is WSHSY and CDR2 SAAADI. The CDR3 has 15 amino acids.